Each of the 27 T cell receptor beta chains below was sequenced from the same sample in a study of blood T cell repertoires in COVID-19. Libraries were prepared by immunoSEQ multiplex PCR; TCRdb keeps only in-frame clonotypes and omits some of them. Here the sample spans about 150,000 clones, around nine tenths being singletons. Sequencing input: peripheral blood. Every receptor here comes from a human donor in a cohort sampled during active COVID-19.

This clone was found a few times. The rearrangement links TRBV18 to TRBJ1-5, with D possibly being TRBD1 (5 bases). Trimming took 5 bases from V and 4 from J, leaving 12 bases between them. CDR1 is KGHSH and CDR2 is LQKENI in the germline V gene. This CDR3 comprises 14 residues. Here the CDR3 reads CASSTGEGNQPQHF. The CDR3 DNA sequence: TGTGCCAGCTCAACTGGGGAGGGGAATCAGCCCCAGCATTTT.

The CDR3 loop is CASSTRTSGYEQYF. Written as DNA, the CDR3 is TGTGCCAGCAGTACCCGGACTAGCGGCTACGAGCAGTACTTC. V and J are TRBV6-2 or TRBV6-3 and TRBJ2-7; 10 nucleotides line up with TRBD2. The CDR3 is 14 residues long. Germline CDR1 and CDR2: MNHEY and SVGEGT. J gave up 3 bases and V 5 bases, and 4 bases lay outside the gene matches.

This rearrangement joins TRBV7-9 to TRBJ2-2; 11 nucleotides line up with TRBD2. Germline V gene sequence: CDR1 SEHNR, CDR2 FQNEAQ (reference sequence). The CDR3 spans 15 residues. Germline trimming cut 5 bases from V and 6 bases from J; bases unmatched to any gene: 5. CDR3 protein: CASSPLAGVAGELFF. CDR3 sequence (DNA): TGTGCCAGCAGCCCACTAGCGGGAGTGGCCGGGGAGCTGTTTTTT.

Concerning this clone itself: This sample also contains other DNA sequences that code for the same CDR3. This chain connects TRBV6-2 or TRBV6-3 to TRBJ2-7, with 7 bases that match TRBD1. The V segment lost 2 bases and the J segment 3 bases; nucleotides outside the gene matches: 4. This CDR3 spans 14 amino acids. Germline V lookup: CDR1 MNHEY, CDR2 SVGEGT. CDR3 bases: TGTGCCAGCAGTTACGGGGCAGGGGGCTACGAGCAGTACTTC. Translating gives CASSYGAGGYEQYF.

As to this clone: The sample contains more than one DNA sequence encoding this CDR3. The chain couples TRBV5-5 to TRBJ2-7; D possibly corresponds to TRBD1 (5 bases). CDR1 and CDR2 (germline): SGHKS, YYEKEE (reference sequence). Trimming took off 3 bases at V and 0 bases at J, with 13 bases between the two ends. CDR3 length: 15 amino acids. For the CDR3, the DNA is TGTGCCAGCAGCTCGCATGGGGCTAGCTCCTACGAGCAGTACTTC. Encoded protein: CASSSHGASSYEQYF.

This clone was found once. The V and J genes are TRBV9 and TRBJ1-2, with TRBD1 as a possible D gene (6 bases). The V end lost 3 bases, the J end lost 0 bases, and 6 bases lay between the germline ends. This CDR3 contains 13 residues. Looked up from germline, CDR1 is SGDLS and CDR2 is YYNGEE. The CDR3 is CASSDRANYGYTF. CDR3 in DNA: TGTGCCAGCAGCGACAGGGCTAACTATGGCTACACCTTC. Complete variable domain (other parts from reference TRBV9 and TRBJ1-2): DSGVTQTPKHLITATGQRVTLRCSPRSGDLSVYWYQQSLDQGLQFLIQYYNGEERAKGNILERFSAQQFPDLHSELNLSSLELGDSALYFCASSDRANYGYTFGSGTRLTVV.

This clone appeared once. The genes are TRBV3-1 (or the pseudogene TRBV3-2) and TRBJ2-7, with 9 bases aligning to TRBD2. After removal of 1 base from V and 2 bases from J, the junction contained 9 bases not matched to a gene. The CDR3 is made up of 17 amino acids. Germline assignment: CDR1 LGHDT and CDR2 YNNKEL (reference sequence). Here the CDR3 DNA reads TGTGCCAGCAGCCAAGTGGGTAGCGGGGGTGCTCCCTACGAGCAGTACTTC. It specifies CASSQVGSGGAPYEQYF.

The V call is TRBV3-1 (or the pseudogene TRBV3-2), the J call TRBJ2-5; 9 bases are shared with TRBD2. The CDR3 contains 16 residues. Germline CDR1 reads LGHDT; CDR2 reads YNNKEL (reference sequence). V lost 0 bases and J lost 4; bases outside the gene matches: 6. The CDR3 protein is CASSQEGQRGVETQYF. In DNA form, the CDR3 reads TGTGCCAGCAGCCAAGAGGGCCAGCGGGGGGTAGAGACCCAGTACTTC.

The J gene is TRBJ2-4, the V gene TRBV7-2; D remains ambiguous. The length of the CDR3 is 14 residues. Germline-derived CDR1 and CDR2 are SGHTA and FQGNSA. V lost 2 bases, J lost 0 bases, and 5 bases lay in between. CDR3 nucleotide sequence: TGTGCCAGCAGCTTATCAATAGCCAAAAACATTCAGTACTTC. This encodes CASSLSIAKNIQYF.

The chain employs TRBV28 and TRBJ2-3; 12 bases line up with TRBD2. This CDR3 spans 16 amino acids. Germline loops: CDR1 MDHEN, CDR2 SYDVKM. Trimming at V came to 3 bases and at J to 3 bases, leaving 4 bases not matched to a gene. CDR3 sequence reads: CASSLASGGATDTQYF. The CDR3, as DNA: TGTGCCAGCAGTTTGGCTAGCGGGGGGGCGACAGATACGCAGTATTTT. The full variable domain, rest sourced from reference TRBV28 and TRBJ2-3, is DVKVTQSSRYLVKRTGEKVFLECVQDMDHENMFWYRQDPGLGLRLIYFSYDVKMKEKGDIPEGYSVSREKKERFSLILESASTNQTSMYLCASSLASGGATDTQYFGPGTRLTVL.

The V and J genes are TRBV27 and TRBJ2-7, with no clear D. Per the germline V gene, CDR1 is MNHEY and CDR2 is SMNVEV (reference sequence). V lost 0 bases, J lost 2 bases, and 11 bases lay in between. The CDR3 spans 15 residues. CDR3 sequence: CASSLSPDTPYEQYF. The CDR3 coding sequence is TGTGCCAGCAGTTTATCGCCCGACACTCCCTACGAGCAGTACTTC.

This clone was detected once. The chain recombines TRBV5-1 with TRBJ2-1; 12 nucleotides match TRBD2. Germline-derived CDR1 and CDR2 are SGHRS and YFSETQ. The CDR3 contains 17 residues. V was clipped by 0 bases and J by 8 bases; unmatched bases: 9. In nucleotides, the CDR3 is TGCGCCAGCAGCTTGGGACTAGCGGGAGTACCTATCGATGAGCAGTTCTTC. Its protein is CASSLGLAGVPIDEQFF.

The J gene is TRBJ2-1, the V gene TRBV6-2 or TRBV6-3; 8 bases line up with TRBD1. V shed 0 bases, J shed 15 bases, and the junction held 7 bases outside the gene matches. The CDR3 extends over 13 amino acids. Germline V gene lookup returns CDR1 MNHEY and CDR2 SVGEGT. For the CDR3, the DNA is TGTGCCAGCAGTTACTCCAGACAGGGGAAGGGGTTCTTC. This encodes CASSYSRQGKGFF.

The CDR3 DNA follows: TGTGCCAGCAGTCCTGGGACAGGGGGACTCAGCTCCTATAATTCACCCCTCCACTTT. Amino acid sequence: CASSPGTGGLSSYNSPLHF. The gene calls are TRBV27 and TRBJ1-6; 11 bases line up with TRBD1. CDR3 size: 19 residues. V lost 5 bases to trimming and J lost 0 bases; unmatched junction nucleotides: 9. Germline CDR1 is MNHEY and CDR2 is SMNVEV (reference sequence).

The chain employs TRBV7-9 and TRBJ2-7; TRBD2 matches 11 bases. Germline CDR1 reads SEHNR; CDR2 reads FQNEAQ (reference sequence). J lost 2 bases, V lost 1 base, and 4 bases had no gene match. There are 16 residues in the CDR3. The CDR3 DNA sequence: TGTGCCAGCAGCTTAGAGGCTAGCGGGAGGCCCTACGAGCAGTACTTC. Its protein is CASSLEASGRPYEQYF.

Only one count was recorded for this clone. This chain connects TRBV23-1 to TRBJ2-1; 8 bases fit TRBD1. TRBV23-1 carries the ORF label, with uncertain function. The CDR3 has 22 amino acids. J gave up 4 bases and V 1 base, and 24 bases lay outside the gene matches. The CDR3 protein is CASSQLFSPGQDNPEGYNEQFF. The CDR3 DNA is TGCGCCAGCAGTCAATTATTCTCCCCGGGACAGGACAATCCCGAGGGTTACAATGAGCAGTTCTTC.

The chain employs TRBV5-5 and TRBJ2-7, with 7 bases lining up with TRBD2. The CDR3 length is 14 residues. Looked up from germline, CDR1 is SGHKS and CDR2 is YYEKEE (reference sequence). Germline trimming cut 1 base from V and 3 bases from J; bases unmatched to any gene: 4. In DNA, the CDR3 is TGTGCCAGCAGCTTGCAGTCTAGCGGCTACGAGCAGTACTTC. Protein: CASSLQSSGYEQYF.

J is TRBJ2-5 and V is TRBV18; D is possibly TRBD1 (6 bases). CDR3 length equals 16 residues. Germline CDR1 is KGHSH and CDR2 is LQKENI. The V end was cut by 3 bases, the J end by 0 bases, with 14 bases between. CDR3: CASSPPLGQNQETQYF. In DNA form, the CDR3 reads TGTGCCAGCTCACCTCCTCTCGGACAGAACCAAGAGACCCAGTACTTC. Based on the CDR3 plus reference TRBV18 and TRBJ2-5, the full variable domain is NAGVMQNPRHLVRRRGQEARLRCSPMKGHSHVYWYRQLPEEGLKFMVYLQKENIIDESGMPKERFSAEFPKEGPSILRIQQVVRGDSAAYFCASSPPLGQNQETQYFGPGTRLLVL.

This chain links TRBV29-1 with TRBJ2-2; 9 positions agree with TRBD1. The CDR3 has 17 residues. Germline V gene lookup returns CDR1 SQVTM and CDR2 ANQGSEA. The junction had 11 bases not matched to a gene; V was cut back by 0 bases and J by 6 bases. This CDR3 is CSVEDRAGQGLAGELFF. The DNA for the CDR3 is TGCAGCGTTGAAGATCGGGCAGGACAGGGGCTAGCCGGGGAGCTGTTTTTT.

J is TRBJ2-1 and V is TRBV9, with 10 bases identical to TRBD2. With 4 bases clipped from V and 7 bases from J, the junction kept 11 bases outside the gene matches. The CDR3 is 16 amino acids. The germline V gene encodes CDR1 SGDLS and CDR2 YYNGEE. The CDR3: CASSNSRASGRNEQFF. CDR3 coding DNA: TGTGCCAGCAGCAACTCTCGGGCTAGCGGGAGAAATGAGCAGTTCTTC.

The chain employs TRBV27 and TRBJ2-3; D is undetermined. The CDR3 covers 14 residues. Germline V gene lookup returns CDR1 MNHEY and CDR2 SMNVEV (reference sequence). V was trimmed by 3 bases and J by 4 bases, leaving 11 bases between them. This CDR3 reads CASSFSGPPDTQYF. Here the CDR3 DNA reads TGTGCCAGCAGTTTCTCGGGTCCGCCAGATACGCAGTATTTT.

This chain uses TRBV6-6 with TRBJ2-7; 10 positions agree with TRBD2. Germline lookup yields CDR1 MNHNY and CDR2 SVGAGI (reference sequence). V shed 8 bases and J 2 bases; nucleotides not matched to a gene: 6. The CDR3 has 14 residues. The CDR3: CASGGTSVPYEQYF. The CDR3 DNA is TGTGCCAGCGGAGGGACTAGCGTACCCTACGAGCAGTACTTC.

This clone appeared once. The gene calls are TRBV6-5 and TRBJ1-1; 8 bases agree with TRBD1. The CDR3 is 15 amino acids. The V and J ends lost 7 bases and 5 bases, in that order; junction bases with no gene match: 12. The germline gives CDR1 MNHEY, CDR2 SVGAGI. For the CDR3, the DNA is TGTGCCAGCATGAGGGGCGACAGGGGACGAACTGAAGCTTTCTTT. This gives the protein CASMRGDRGRTEAFF.

The chain carries TRBV24-1 and TRBJ1-2, with D tentatively TRBD1 (5 bases). The germline V gene has CDR1 KGHDR and CDR2 SFDVKD. CDR3 length: 15 amino acids. V was shortened by 2 bases and J by 0 bases, with 9 bases between the two germline ends. CDR3 bases: TGTGCCACCAGTGATTCAGGGTTAGCTAACTATGGCTACACCTTC. Encoded protein: CATSDSGLANYGYTF.

J is TRBJ1-1 and V is TRBV3-1 (or the pseudogene TRBV3-2); TRBD1 is a possible D gene (5 bases). Trimming left V 4 bases short and J 1 base short, with 7 bases between. CDR1 and CDR2 (germline): LGHDT, YNNKEL (reference sequence). This CDR3 spans 13 amino acids. The DNA for the CDR3 is TGTGCCAGCAGCCGCGGGGGGAACACTGAAGCTTTCTTT. Residues: CASSRGGNTEAFF.

The genes are TRBV28 and TRBJ2-7; TRBD2 is a possible D gene (5 bases). Trimming took off 2 bases at V and 2 bases at J, with 7 bases between the two ends. There are 13 residues in the CDR3. Per the germline V gene, CDR1 is MDHEN and CDR2 is SYDVKM. CDR3 sequence: CASSLGSAYEQYF. Here the CDR3 DNA reads TGTGCCAGCAGTTTAGGGAGCGCCTACGAGCAGTACTTC.

The chain couples TRBV6-5 to TRBJ2-1; 10 bases align to TRBD2. There are 14 residues in the CDR3. CDR1 is MNHEY, CDR2 SVGAGI, per germline. The trim removed 8 bases at V and 1 base at J, leaving 2 bases unmatched. CDR3 bases: TGTGCCAGCCGGACTAGCGGTTCCTACAATGAGCAGTTCTTC. Its translation: CASRTSGSYNEQFF.